A single sample is the source of the 31 T cell receptor beta chains below, sequenced in a study of OX40 agonist ivuxolimab in advanced cancers. This table comes from immunoSEQ multiplex PCR, and its TCRdb copy is limited to in-frame clones, with some not included. The sample records fewer than 80,000 clones, roughly 85% being singletons. The input for sequencing was CD4+ or CD8+ T cells sorted from blood, taken in a trial of the OX40 agonist ivuxolimab. These receptor sequences come from an adult with an advanced solid tumor such as melanoma, head and neck, liver or kidney cancer.

This chain connects TRBV10-3 to TRBJ2-7, with 8 bases fitting TRBD1. Per the germline V gene, CDR1 is ENHRY and CDR2 is SYGVKD. J gave up 6 bases and V 0 bases, and 10 bases lay outside the gene matches. The CDR3 covers 16 residues. As DNA, the CDR3 is TGTGCCATCAGTGAGTCTGGAACGCTGACAGGGGTCGAGCAGTACTTC. Its translation is CAISESGTLTGVEQYF.

The chain recombines TRBV2 with TRBJ2-2; tentatively, D is TRBD2 (6 bases). The CDR3 totals 13 residues. Germline CDR1 and CDR2: SNHLY and FYNNEI. The ends were cut back, 6 bases at V and 6 bases at J, with 11 bases in the middle. CDR3 DNA sequence: TGTGCCAGCAGGGAGGGAGTGGCCGGGGAGCTGTTTTTT. Translating it yields CASREGVAGELFF. Filled out from reference TRBV2 and TRBJ2-2, the complete variable domain reads EPEVTQTPSHQVTQMGQEVILRCVPISNHLYFYWYRQILGQKVEFLVSFYNNEISEKSEIFDDQFSVERPDGSNFTLKIRSTKLEDSAMYFCASREGVAGELFFGEGSRLTVL.

The CDR3 nucleotides read TGTGCCAGCAGCTTAGGGGTAACGGAGCAGTACTTC. Translated: CASSLGVTEQYF. The gene calls are TRBV7-9 and TRBJ2-7; D is ambiguous. CDR3 length: 12 residues. Trimming removed 1 base at V and 7 bases at J, with 8 bases between. The germline V gene encodes CDR1 SEHNR and CDR2 FQNEAQ (reference sequence).

The J gene is TRBJ2-3, the V gene TRBV2; no clear D gene. Germline V lookup: CDR1 SNHLY, CDR2 FYNNEI. The length of the CDR3 is 13 residues. V lost 1 base to trimming and J lost 2 bases, with 4 bases between them. In DNA form, the CDR3 reads TGTGCCAGCAGTGAAGACTTCACAGATACGCAGTATTTT. Encoded protein: CASSEDFTDTQYF.

This clone was seen only a few times. The chain combines TRBV6-1 with TRBJ1-6, with no clear D. The length of the CDR3 is 14 residues. Looked up from germline, CDR1 is MNHNS and CDR2 is SASEGT. V gave up 2 bases and J gave up 4 bases, with 6 bases separating them. The CDR3 loop is CASSERLYNSPLHF. CDR3 nucleotide sequence: TGTGCCAGCAGTGAACGACTTTATAATTCACCCCTCCACTTT.

This sequence joins TRBV27 and TRBJ1-6; TRBD1 matches 11 bases. CDR1 is MNHEY, CDR2 SMNVEV, per germline (reference sequence). There are 17 residues in the CDR3. Trimming removed 4 bases from V and 5 bases from J; junction bases left unmatched: 7. Here the CDR3 reads CASSSWTGGRNNSPLHF. DNA of the CDR3: TGTGCCAGCAGTTCATGGACAGGGGGCCGAAATAATTCACCCCTCCACTTT.

The V call is TRBV5-1, the J call TRBJ2-5; D possibly matches TRBD1 or TRBD2 (5 bases each). The germline V gene has CDR1 SGHRS and CDR2 YFSETQ. The CDR3 is 15 amino acids. Trimming removed 1 base from V and 2 bases from J, with 12 bases in between. The CDR3 region is CASSLRGGSQETQYF. The CDR3, as DNA: TGCGCCAGCAGCTTGAGGGGCGGGTCACAAGAGACCCAGTACTTC.

In this sample, this clone turned up a few times. The chain carries TRBV19 and TRBJ1-5, with TRBD1 as a possible D gene (5 bases). V lost 6 bases and J 7 bases, leaving 13 bases between the germline ends. The CDR3 is 13 residues long. Germline V gene sequence: CDR1 LNHDA, CDR2 SQIVND (reference sequence). The CDR3: CASSPDTKQPQHF. The CDR3, as DNA: TGTGCCAGTAGCCCGGACACAAAACAGCCCCAGCATTTT.

This chain links TRBV5-5 with TRBJ1-1; D might be TRBD1 (5 bases). Germline CDR1 is SGHKS and CDR2 is YYEKEE (reference sequence). Trimming took off 4 bases at V and 1 base at J, with 14 bases between the two ends. The CDR3 has 15 residues. This chain's CDR3 is CASSPLGGRNTEAFF. The CDR3 DNA reads TGTGCCAGCAGCCCTCTTGGGGGGAGGAACACTGAAGCTTTCTTT.

The rearrangement uses TRBV5-1 and TRBJ1-4, with 9 bases that match TRBD1. Germline V CDR1 and CDR2: SGHRS, YFSETQ. CDR3 length equals 14 residues. The V segment lost 4 bases and the J segment 7 bases; nucleotides outside the gene matches: 5. The CDR3 sequence: CASSPQGAIEKLFF. The CDR3 nucleotides read TGCGCCAGCAGCCCACAGGGGGCTATTGAAAAACTGTTTTTT. The variable domain in full, with the rest retrieved from reference TRBV5-1 and TRBJ1-4, is KAGVTQTPRYLIKTRGQQVTLSCSPISGHRSVSWYQQTPGQGLQFLFEYFSETQRNKGNFPGRFSGRQFSNSRSEMNVSTLELGDSALYLCASSPQGAIEKLFFGSGTQLSVL.

The chain couples TRBV9 to TRBJ2-3, with 8 bases matching TRBD2. Losses at the gene ends were 0 bases for V and 4 bases for J; bases not matched to a gene: 7. The CDR3 extends over 16 amino acids. From germline, CDR1 is SGDLS and CDR2 YYNGEE. The DNA for the CDR3 is TGTGCCAGCAGCGTAGGAGCTAGCGGGCTATCAGATACGCAGTATTTT. Translating gives CASSVGASGLSDTQYF.

This clone was seen a handful of times. The V gene is TRBV18, the J gene TRBJ1-3; no clear D gene. The CDR3 runs to 13 residues. V was trimmed by 6 bases and J by 3 bases, leaving 9 bases between them. CDR1 KGHSH and CDR2 LQKENI come from the germline V gene. The CDR3 DNA follows: TGTGCCAGCTCCCCCGGAGGTGGAAACACCATATATTTT. It specifies CASSPGGGNTIYF.

The chain has TRBV5-6 and TRBJ1-5; no definite D call. Per the germline V gene, CDR1 is SGHDT and CDR2 is YYEEEE. The germline V and J ends were trimmed by 3 bases and 1 base, with 11 bases remaining between them. The CDR3 is 15 amino acids. CDR3: CASSSRRRSNQPQHF. As DNA, the CDR3 is TGTGCCAGCAGCTCACGGCGCAGGAGCAATCAGCCCCAGCATTTT.

This clone was recorded a few times. The chain joins TRBV28 to TRBJ1-1; D unresolved. Per the germline V gene, CDR1 is MDHEN and CDR2 is SYDVKM. The CDR3 spans 11 residues. The V end lost 11 bases, the J end lost 4 bases, and 11 bases lay between the germline ends. The CDR3 protein is CALQRGTEAFF. The CDR3 nucleotides read TGTGCCCTCCAACGGGGCACTGAAGCTTTCTTT.

DNA of the CDR3: TGTGCCAGCAGTGAAGGTTTCTTCTCTGGAAACACCATATATTTT. As protein: CASSEGFFSGNTIYF. V usage is TRBV6-1 and J usage is TRBJ1-3; no reliable D call. Trimming shortened V by 1 base and J by 0 bases, and 7 bases separated the two germline ends. The CDR3 totals 15 residues. Germline values: CDR1 MNHNS, CDR2 SASEGT.

The chain employs TRBV5-4 and TRBJ1-1; D is ambiguous. Germline lookup yields CDR1 SGHNT and CDR2 YYREEE (reference sequence). Trimming took off 3 bases at V and 1 base at J, with 10 bases between the two ends. This CDR3 spans 14 amino acids. The chain's CDR3 is CASSWAGRNTEAFF. The CDR3 nucleotides read TGTGCCAGCAGCTGGGCCGGAAGGAACACTGAAGCTTTCTTT.

The chain recombines TRBV7-9 with TRBJ1-5; TRBD1 might be the D (6 bases). Trimming stripped 7 bases from V and 7 bases from J, with 20 bases between. From germline, CDR1 is SEHNR and CDR2 FQNEAQ (reference sequence). The CDR3 sequence is 15 residues long. Here the CDR3 reads CASTEKQGTLQPQHF. For the CDR3, the DNA is TGTGCCAGCACCGAAAAACAGGGTACCCTGCAGCCCCAGCATTTT.

This clone was recorded only once. V and J are TRBV7-3 and TRBJ2-7, with D possibly being TRBD1 (6 bases). The CDR3 has 13 amino acids. The germline V and J ends were trimmed by 0 bases and 3 bases, with 6 bases remaining between them. Per germline, CDR1 SGHTA and CDR2 FQGTGA. CDR3 coding DNA: TGTGCCAGCAGCTTAACACAGGGCTACGAGCAGTACTTC. Its translation: CASSLTQGYEQYF. Supplemented by reference TRBV7-3 and TRBJ2-7, the full variable domain reads GAGVSQTPSNKVTEKGKYVELRCDPISGHTALYWYRQSLGQGPEFLIYFQGTGAADDSGLPNDRFFAVRPEGSVSTLKIQRTERGDSAVYLCASSLTQGYEQYFGPGTRLTVT.

This clone was counted only a few times. The chain joins TRBV9 to TRBJ2-1, with no clear D. V was trimmed by 4 bases and J by 4 bases, leaving 15 bases between them. This CDR3 spans 15 amino acids. The V gene's germline CDR1 is SGDLS and CDR2 YYNGEE. The CDR3 loop reads CASSSRVGLYNEQFF. In nucleotides, the CDR3 is TGTGCCAGCAGCTCTAGGGTCGGCTTATACAATGAGCAGTTCTTC.

Remarks on this clone: This CDR3 is also generated by other DNA sequences in the sample. The genes are TRBV18 and TRBJ2-7; 9 bases are a match to TRBD2. With V trimmed by 3 bases and J by 1 base, 1 base remained unmatched. The CDR3 extends over 14 amino acids. CDR1 is KGHSH, CDR2 LQKENI, per germline. The CDR3 protein is CASSPSGSSYEQYF. CDR3 DNA: TGTGCCAGCTCACCTAGCGGGAGTTCCTACGAGCAGTACTTC.

This chain connects TRBV9 to TRBJ2-3; D uncertain. Germline assignment: CDR1 SGDLS and CDR2 YYNGEE. The V end lost 0 bases, the J end lost 6 bases, and 11 bases lay between the germline ends. The CDR3 has 14 residues. The CDR3 DNA is TGTGCCAGCAGCGTAGTACCCGACCGGGATACGCAGTATTTT. Translation gives CASSVVPDRDTQYF.

This clone was counted a single time. The V and J genes are TRBV4-1 and TRBJ1-5, with 7 bases that match TRBD1. J lost 2 bases, V lost 0 bases, and 13 bases had no gene match. This CDR3 is built from 19 residues. Germline V gives CDR1 MGHRA, CDR2 YSYEKL. The CDR3 nucleotides read TGCGCCAGCAGCCAAGATTATGACAGGGTTTCCGTTGGCAATCAGCCCCAGCATTTT. This encodes CASSQDYDRVSVGNQPQHF.

The rearrangement uses TRBV27 and TRBJ2-2; 9 nucleotides match TRBD1. CDR1 is MNHEY, CDR2 SMNVEV, per germline (reference sequence). CDR3 size: 17 residues. The V gene end was trimmed by 2 bases and the J gene end by 2 bases; junction bases not matched to a gene: 6. The CDR3 DNA reads TGTGCCAGCAGTTTAAGGGAACAGGGGGCCAACACCGGGGAGCTGTTTTTT. It codes for CASSLREQGANTGELFF.

V usage is TRBV9 and J usage is TRBJ2-5; no reliable D call. Trimming shortened V by 0 bases and J by 5 bases, and 5 bases separated the two germline ends. Germline V CDR1 and CDR2: SGDLS, YYNGEE. The CDR3 has 12 amino acids. CDR3 bases: TGTGCCAGCAGCGTAGTGGGGGAGACCCAGTACTTC. Residues: CASSVVGETQYF.

The chain is built from TRBV27 and TRBJ2-1; 12 nucleotides agree with TRBD2. Germline V gives CDR1 MNHEY, CDR2 SMNVEV (reference sequence). Losses at the gene ends were 4 bases for V and 3 bases for J; bases not matched to a gene: 1. The CDR3 runs 15 residues. CDR3 sequence (DNA): TGTGCCAGCAGTTCGACTAGCGGGGGCTACAATGAGCAGTTCTTC. This translates into CASSSTSGGYNEQFF.

The chain has TRBV28 and TRBJ1-1; TRBD1 aligns across 12 bases. The germline CDR1 and CDR2 sequences are MDHEN and SYDVKM. J was trimmed by 1 base and V by 3 bases; bases with no gene match: 9. The CDR3 totals 18 residues. DNA of the CDR3: TGTGCCAGCAGTTTGGGACAGGGGGCTTGGGTGAGGAACACTGAAGCTTTCTTT. Its protein product is CASSLGQGAWVRNTEAFF.

The V gene is TRBV28, the J gene TRBJ1-3; TRBD1 matches at 11 bases. Germline CDR1 MDHEN, CDR2 SYDVKM. V lost 4 bases and J lost 5; bases outside the gene matches: 10. This CDR3 region has 17 residues. CDR3 in amino acids: CASSSPIGQGARNTIYF. The DNA of the CDR3 is TGTGCCAGCAGTTCCCCAATAGGACAGGGGGCTCGAAACACCATATATTTT. Full variable domain (missing parts from reference TRBV28 and TRBJ1-3): DVKVTQSSRYLVKRTGEKVFLECVQDMDHENMFWYRQDPGLGLRLIYFSYDVKMKEKGDIPEGYSVSREKKERFSLILESASTNQTSMYLCASSSPIGQGARNTIYFGEGSWLTVV.

This chain links TRBV9 with TRBJ2-5; 9 bases fit TRBD1. V dropped 0 bases and J dropped 0; count of bases not matched to a gene: 12. The germline CDR1 and CDR2 sequences are SGDLS and YYNGEE. The length of the CDR3 is 19 residues. This CDR3 reads CASSVEPPGQGRNQETQYF. For the CDR3, the DNA is TGTGCCAGCAGCGTAGAACCTCCGGGACAGGGTAGGAACCAAGAGACCCAGTACTTC.

The chain couples TRBV21-1 to TRBJ1-5; the table's D call, TRBD1, was not checked against the DNA. TRBV21-1 is designated a pseudogene. The CDR3 is 15 residues long. CDR3 nucleotide sequence: TGTGCCAGCAGCAAAGATTCAGATAGCAATCAGCCCCAGCATTTT. It encodes CASSKDSDSNQPQHF.

This clone was seen only a few times. The gene calls are TRBV19 and TRBJ2-1, with D unresolved. Trimming took off 3 bases at V and 10 bases at J, with 10 bases between the two ends. CDR3 length equals 12 residues. Per the germline V gene, CDR1 is LNHDA and CDR2 is SQIVND (reference sequence). The CDR3 bases are TGTGCCAGTAGTATGGGTATACAGGAGCAGTTCTTC. It is translated as CASSMGIQEQFF.

The genes are TRBV14 and TRBJ1-2; no clear D gene. Between the trimmed V and J ends, which lost 1 base and 8 bases, there was a span of 11 bases. The CDR3 length is 13 residues. Per germline, CDR1 SGHDN and CDR2 FVKESK. Here the CDR3 reads CASSQGERIGYTF. Here the CDR3 DNA reads TGTGCCAGCAGCCAAGGGGAACGGATAGGCTACACCTTC.